One T cell receptor beta chain is described in this entry. Its antigen remains unknown. The entry originates in a study of tumor-infiltrating lymphocytes in primary liver carcinoma. In the study overall: There were roughly 3.5 to 8 million productive TCRbeta reads per sample, a yield similar across tissue types. The study's findings and limits: The study found only about 7-25% of top clones in all five tumor regions.

A primer matching the constant region was used to make TCR beta cDNA from approximately 0.45 ug of total RNA. Generation of the TCR beta libraries relied on three nested multiplex PCR rounds using slightly modified ARM-PCR. Primers for the first two PCR rounds were TRBV1-TRBV30 forward primers and a C-beta reverse primer (approximately 10 cycles per round). MiXCR was run by TCRdb on the multiplex PCR reads, yielding one entry per CDR3 protein. The table has roughly 190,000 distinct CDR3 sequences, around four fifths seen once. Co-extracting RNA and DNA was done with about 18-33 mg of unsorted bulk tissue as input. Patients diagnosed with primary liver carcinoma received treatment through surgical resection. Samples were taken from five separate regions of every tumor. The V and J ends lost 6 bases and 8 bases, in that order; junction bases with no gene match: 14. The CDR3 totals 14 residues. CDR1 is SQVTM and CDR2 is ANQGSEA in the germline V gene.

The receptor was derived from a middle-aged man with primary liver carcinoma and hepatitis B virus infection. The sequencing input was tumor tissue from primary liver carcinoma. This sequence joins TRBV29-1 and TRBJ2-5; 8 bases agree with TRBD2. CDR3 amino acids: CSVYIIAGRKTQYF. CDR3 DNA sequence: TGCAGCGTCTACATAATAGCGGGACGTAAAACCCAGTACTTC.